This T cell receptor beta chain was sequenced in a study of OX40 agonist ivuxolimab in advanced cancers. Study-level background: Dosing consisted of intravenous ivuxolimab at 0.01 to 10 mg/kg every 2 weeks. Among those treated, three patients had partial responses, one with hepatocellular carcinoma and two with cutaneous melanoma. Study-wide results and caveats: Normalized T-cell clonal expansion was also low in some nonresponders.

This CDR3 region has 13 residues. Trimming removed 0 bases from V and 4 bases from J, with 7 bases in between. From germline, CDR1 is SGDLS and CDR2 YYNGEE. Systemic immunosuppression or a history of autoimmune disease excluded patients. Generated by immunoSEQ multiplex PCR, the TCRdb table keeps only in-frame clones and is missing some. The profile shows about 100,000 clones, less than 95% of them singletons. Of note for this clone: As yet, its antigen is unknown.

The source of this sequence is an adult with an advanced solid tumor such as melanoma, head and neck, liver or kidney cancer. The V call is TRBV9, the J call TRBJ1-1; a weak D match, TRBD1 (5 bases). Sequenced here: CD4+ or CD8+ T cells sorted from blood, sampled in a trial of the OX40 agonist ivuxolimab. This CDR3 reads CASSVATGTEAFF. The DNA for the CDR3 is TGTGCCAGCAGCGTAGCTACAGGCACTGAAGCTTTCTTT.